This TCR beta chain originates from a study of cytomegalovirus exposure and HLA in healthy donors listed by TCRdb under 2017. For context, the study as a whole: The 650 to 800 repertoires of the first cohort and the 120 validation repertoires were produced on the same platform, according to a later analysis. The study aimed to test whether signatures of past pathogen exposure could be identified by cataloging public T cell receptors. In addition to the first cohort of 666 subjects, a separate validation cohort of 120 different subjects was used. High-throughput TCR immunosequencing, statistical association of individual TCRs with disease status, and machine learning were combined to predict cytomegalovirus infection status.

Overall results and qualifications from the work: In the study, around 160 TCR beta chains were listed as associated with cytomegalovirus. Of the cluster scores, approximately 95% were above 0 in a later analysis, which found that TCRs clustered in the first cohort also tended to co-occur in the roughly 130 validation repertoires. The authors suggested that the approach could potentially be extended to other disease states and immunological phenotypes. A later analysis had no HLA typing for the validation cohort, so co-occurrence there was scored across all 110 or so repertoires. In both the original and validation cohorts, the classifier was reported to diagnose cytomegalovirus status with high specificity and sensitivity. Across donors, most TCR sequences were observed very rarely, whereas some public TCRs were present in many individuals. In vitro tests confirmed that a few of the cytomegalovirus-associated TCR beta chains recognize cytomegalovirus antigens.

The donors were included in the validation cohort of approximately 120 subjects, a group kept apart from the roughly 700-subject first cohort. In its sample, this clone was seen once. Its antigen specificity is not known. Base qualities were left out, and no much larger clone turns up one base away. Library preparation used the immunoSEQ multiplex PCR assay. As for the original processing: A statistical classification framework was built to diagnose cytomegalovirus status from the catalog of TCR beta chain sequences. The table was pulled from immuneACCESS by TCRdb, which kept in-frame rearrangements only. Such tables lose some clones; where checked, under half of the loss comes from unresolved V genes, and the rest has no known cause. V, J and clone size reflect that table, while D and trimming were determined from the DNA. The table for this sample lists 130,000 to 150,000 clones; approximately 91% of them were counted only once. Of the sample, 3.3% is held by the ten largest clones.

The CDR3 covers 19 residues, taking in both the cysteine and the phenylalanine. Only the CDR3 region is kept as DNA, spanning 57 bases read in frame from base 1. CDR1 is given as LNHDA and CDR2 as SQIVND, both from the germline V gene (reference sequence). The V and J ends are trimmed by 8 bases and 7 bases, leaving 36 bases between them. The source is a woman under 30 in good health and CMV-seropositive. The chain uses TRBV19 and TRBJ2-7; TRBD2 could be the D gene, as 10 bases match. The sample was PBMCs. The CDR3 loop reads CASAQLQGATASGSREQYF. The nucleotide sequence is TGTGCCAGTGCCCAGTTACAGGGGGCGACAGCTAGCGGGAGTCGGGAGCAGTACTTC.